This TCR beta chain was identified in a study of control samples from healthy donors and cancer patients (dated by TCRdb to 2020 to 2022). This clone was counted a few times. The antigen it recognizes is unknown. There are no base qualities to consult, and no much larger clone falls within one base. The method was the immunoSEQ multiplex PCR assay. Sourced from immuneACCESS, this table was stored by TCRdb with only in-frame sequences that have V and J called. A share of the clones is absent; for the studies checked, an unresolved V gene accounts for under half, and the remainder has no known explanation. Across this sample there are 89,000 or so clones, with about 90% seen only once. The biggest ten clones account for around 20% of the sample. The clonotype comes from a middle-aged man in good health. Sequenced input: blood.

The CDR3: CASSQVLASGYEQYF. Here is the DNA: TGCGCCAGCAGCCAAGTTTTGGCTAGCGGATACGAGCAGTACTTC. Here the chain combines TRBV4-3 and TRBJ2-7; the junction holds 7 bases that match TRBD2. Counted from cysteine to phenylalanine, this CDR3 has 15 amino acids. The entry retains the CDR3 DNA only, 45 bases that are in frame from base 1. V lost 1 base and J lost 4 bases, and the count of bases not matched to a germline gene is 7. CDR1 and CDR2 were assigned from the germline V gene as LGHNA and YSLEER.